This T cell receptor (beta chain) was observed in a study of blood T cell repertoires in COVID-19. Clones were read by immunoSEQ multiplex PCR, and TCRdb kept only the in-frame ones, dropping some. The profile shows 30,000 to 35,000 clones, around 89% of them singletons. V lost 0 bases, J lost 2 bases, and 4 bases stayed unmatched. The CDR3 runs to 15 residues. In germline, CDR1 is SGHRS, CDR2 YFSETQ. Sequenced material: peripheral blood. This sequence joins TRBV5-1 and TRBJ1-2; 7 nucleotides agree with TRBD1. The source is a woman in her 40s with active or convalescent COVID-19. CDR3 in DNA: TGCGCCAGCAGCTTGGAGCCAGGGGGAAACTATGGCTACACCTTC. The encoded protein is CASSLEPGGNYGYTF. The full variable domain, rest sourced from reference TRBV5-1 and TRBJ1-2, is KAGVTQTPRYLIKTRGQQVTLSCSPISGHRSVSWYQQTPGQGLQFLFEYFSETQRNKGNFPGRFSGRQFSNSRSEMNVSTLELGDSALYLCASSLEPGGNYGYTFGSGTRLTVV.